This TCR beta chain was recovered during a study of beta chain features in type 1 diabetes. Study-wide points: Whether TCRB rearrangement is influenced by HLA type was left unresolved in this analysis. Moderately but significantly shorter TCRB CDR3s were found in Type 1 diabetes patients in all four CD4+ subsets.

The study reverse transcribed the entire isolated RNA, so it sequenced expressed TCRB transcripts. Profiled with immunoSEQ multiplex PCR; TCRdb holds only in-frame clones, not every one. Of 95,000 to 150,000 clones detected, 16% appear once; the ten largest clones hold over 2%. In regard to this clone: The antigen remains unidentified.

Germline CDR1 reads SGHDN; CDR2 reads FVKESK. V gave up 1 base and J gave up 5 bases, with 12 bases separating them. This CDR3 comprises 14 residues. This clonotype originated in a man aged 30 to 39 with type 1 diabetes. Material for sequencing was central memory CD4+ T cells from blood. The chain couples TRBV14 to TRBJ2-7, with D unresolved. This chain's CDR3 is CASSQVARVHEQYF. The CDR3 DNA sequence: TGTGCCAGCAGCCAAGTCGCTAGGGTCCACGAGCAGTACTTC.